These T cell receptor beta chains were read from a single sample in a study of blood T cell repertoires in COVID-19. Sequencing was performed with immunoSEQ multiplex PCR; in TCRdb, only in-frame clones are kept and a portion is missing. The table has approximately 280,000 clones, roughly 90% seen once. Sample: PBMCs or T cells enriched from blood (not recorded which). These receptors were collected from a woman aged 55-69 years who had recovered from COVID-19. The CDR3 runs from the conserved cysteine through the conserved F or W. The D gene is left open where the match is weak. Clone size is shown for a subset of rows, as once, few, many or a class of expanded clone.

>NA|TRBV28|TRBD1|TRBJ1-2
CASSSGTGDYGYTF
TGTGCCAGCAGTTCTGGGACAGGGGACTATGGCTACACCTTC
>NA|TRBV5-1|TRBD2|TRBJ2-5
CASRGSGRGETQYF
TGCGCCAGCAGGGGGAGCGGGAGGGGAGAGACCCAGTACTTC
>NA|TRBV6-5|NA|TRBJ1-2
CATLTDTTHGYTF
TGTGCCACCCTGACAGACACGACCCATGGCTACACCTTC
>few|TRBV3-1/TRBV3-2|TRBD1|TRBJ1-2
CASSTTGGDGYTF
TGTGCCAGCAGCACTACAGGGGGAGACGGCTACACCTTC
>NA|TRBV19|NA|TRBJ1-5
CASKTGADRNQPQHF
TGTGCCAGCAAAACTGGGGCAGATCGCAATCAGCCCCAGCATTTT
>once|TRBV19|TRBD1|TRBJ1-6
CASSIQGANSPLHF
TGTGCCAGTAGTATACAGGGGGCTAATTCACCCCTCCACTTT
>NA|TRBV15|NA|TRBJ2-7
CATSRPSAGEQYF
TGTGCCACCAGCAGGCCTTCAGCGGGCGAGCAGTACTTC
>NA|TRBV27|NA|TRBJ1-4
CASSFVASAVGEKLFF
TGTGCCAGCAGTTTCGTCGCTAGCGCCGTTGGTGAAAAACTGTTTTTT
>NA|TRBV27|NA|TRBJ2-7
CASSLIWASAYEQYF
TGTGCCAGCAGTTTAATATGGGCGTCTGCCTACGAGCAGTACTTC
>few|TRBV7-7|TRBD2|TRBJ2-2
CASSLSGSGTGELFF
TGTGCTAGCAGCTTGAGCGGGAGTGGCACCGGGGAGCTGTTTTTT
>once|TRBV11-2|TRBD2|TRBJ2-3
CASSLWTSGGRLGDTQYF
TGTGCCAGCAGCCTCTGGACTAGCGGGGGCCGTCTCGGGGATACGCAGTATTTT
>NA|TRBV12-2|NA|TRBJ1-5
CASRRPGWTVSNQPQHF
TGTGCAAGTCGCCGACCAGGATGGACAGTTAGCAATCAGCCCCAGCATTTT
>NA|TRBV5-1|NA|TRBJ1-1
CASRSHQVRNTEAFF
TGCGCCAGCAGATCCCATCAGGTGAGAAACACTGAAGCTTTCTTT
>NA|TRBV5-1|NA|TRBJ2-3
CASSSLPTSSDTQYF
TGCGCCAGCAGCTCATTGCCAACTAGCTCGGATACGCAGTATTTT
>few|TRBV19|TRBD1|TRBJ1-2
CASSRSGTAFSLNYGYTF
TGTGCCAGTAGTCGCTCCGGGACAGCTTTCTCTCTTAACTATGGCTACACCTTC
>NA|TRBV28|TRBD1|TRBJ2-7
CASSRDRYEQYF
TGTGCCAGCAGTCGGGACAGGTACGAGCAGTACTTC
>NA|TRBV2|TRBD2|TRBJ2-3
CASSAGREGDTQYF
TGTGCCAGCAGTGCGGGAAGGGAGGGGGATACGCAGTATTTT
>once|TRBV5-6|NA|TRBJ2-2
CASSLYRTGELFF
TGTGCCAGCAGCCTGTACAGGACCGGGGAGCTGTTTTTT
>NA|TRBV7-8|NA|TRBJ1-5
CASSSREGNQPQHF
TGTGCCAGCAGCTCCAGGGAGGGCAATCAGCCCCAGCATTTT
>once|TRBV6-5|NA|TRBJ2-1
CASSYSGSWFF
TGTGCCAGCAGTTACTCCGGGTCCTGGTTCTTC
>NA|TRBV7-8|TRBD2|TRBJ2-3
CASSKMRGGTDTQYF
TGTGCCAGCAGCAAGATGCGGGGGGGAACAGATACGCAGTATTTT
>NA|TRBV27|TRBD2|TRBJ2-7
CASSPLAGYEQYF
TGTGCCAGCAGCCCACTAGCGGGTTACGAGCAGTACTTC
>NA|TRBV29-1|NA|TRBJ1-2
CSVEDRERGRGYTF
TGCAGCGTTGAAGATCGAGAAAGGGGTCGGGGCTACACCTTC
>NA|TRBV11-3|TRBD1|TRBJ2-1
CASSFDRGNNEQFF
TGTGCCAGCAGCTTTGACAGGGGAAACAATGAGCAGTTCTTC
>NA|TRBV2|NA|TRBJ2-5
CASSEFPGVETQYF
TGTGCCAGCAGTGAATTTCCGGGGGTGGAGACCCAGTACTTC
>NA|TRBV2|NA|TRBJ1-2
CASRRTAFFSYTF
TGTGCCAGCAGAAGGACAGCGTTCTTCAGCTACACCTTC
>NA|TRBV15|TRBD2|TRBJ2-5
CATSRDLGLAEETQYF
TGTGCCACCAGCAGAGATCTGGGACTAGCGGAAGAGACCCAGTACTTC
>NA|TRBV7-3|NA|TRBJ2-7
CASSLMAVPSSYEQYF
TGTGCCAGCAGCTTAATGGCAGTACCGTCCTCCTACGAGCAGTACTTC
>NA|TRBV6-5|TRBD2|TRBJ2-7
CASELAGGTGQYF
TGTGCCAGCGAACTAGCGGGAGGGACCGGGCAGTACTTC
>once|TRBV5-1|NA|TRBJ1-6
CASSLAFGGRSPLHF
TGCGCCAGCAGCTTGGCCTTCGGAGGGCGCTCACCCCTCCACTTT
>NA|TRBV9|TRBD2|TRBJ2-1
CASSTRTSGGYNEQFF
TGTGCCAGCAGCACCCGGACTAGCGGGGGTTACAATGAGCAGTTCTTC
>NA|TRBV7-8|TRBD2|TRBJ2-3
CASSGSSGRDTDTQYF
TGTGCCAGCAGCGGATCTAGCGGGAGGGACACAGATACGCAGTATTTT
>NA|TRBV11-2|TRBD2|TRBJ2-7
CASSRAGAAGAEQYF
TGTGCCAGCAGCCGTGCCGGGGCGGCGGGAGCCGAGCAGTACTTC
>NA|TRBV2|TRBD2|TRBJ2-2
CASCEASGRDTGELFF
TGTGCCAGTTGTGAGGCTAGCGGGAGGGACACCGGGGAGCTGTTTTTT
>NA|TRBV6-2/TRBV6-3|TRBD2|TRBJ2-3
CASSYVLLAGASDTQYF
TGTGCCAGCAGTTATGTACTACTAGCGGGGGCCTCAGATACGCAGTATTTT
>NA|TRBV5-1|NA|TRBJ1-1
CASRRQGRAFF
TGCGCCAGCAGACGCCAGGGTAGAGCTTTCTTT
>once|TRBV27|TRBD1|TRBJ1-1
CASSFGTGMSEAFF
TGTGCCAGCAGTTTCGGGACAGGGATGTCTGAAGCTTTCTTT
>NA|TRBV11-3|TRBD2|TRBJ2-7
CASSLEAGSHPYEQYF
TGTGCCAGCAGCTTAGAAGCGGGATCCCACCCTTACGAGCAGTACTTC
>NA|TRBV2|NA|TRBJ2-1
CASSGQGGGYNEQFF
TGTGCCAGCAGTGGACAAGGAGGCGGCTACAATGAGCAGTTCTTC
>few|TRBV7-9|NA|TRBJ2-2
CASSLRGTGELFF
TGTGCCAGCAGCTTAAGAGGAACCGGGGAGCTGTTTTTT
>NA|TRBV30|NA|TRBJ2-1
CAWGRAVNEQFF
TGTGCCTGGGGGCGAGCGGTGAATGAGCAGTTCTTC
>NA|TRBV7-2|TRBD2|TRBJ2-3
CASSSPAGGADTQYF
TGTGCCAGCAGCTCACCAGCGGGGGGGGCAGATACGCAGTATTTT
>NA|TRBV9|TRBD2|TRBJ2-2
CASSKTSPPGELFF
TGTGCCAGCAGCAAGACTAGCCCCCCCGGGGAGCTGTTTTTT
>once|TRBV10-3|NA|TRBJ1-3
CAIRETGSGNTIYF
TGTGCCATCAGGGAAACAGGGTCTGGAAACACCATATATTTT
>NA|TRBV18|NA|TRBJ1-5
CASSPTGSQPQHF
TGTGCCAGCTCTCCAACAGGGAGTCAGCCCCAGCATTTT
>once|TRBV11-2|TRBD2|TRBJ2-3
CASRLAGGATDTQYF
TGTGCCAGCAGGCTAGCGGGGGGGGCGACAGATACGCAGTATTTT
>NA|TRBV19|NA|TRBJ1-6
CASSRRQSYNSPLHF
TGTGCCAGTAGTCGGCGACAGTCTTATAATTCACCCCTCCACTTT
>NA|TRBV7-9|NA|TRBJ1-3
CASSPGLDTIYF
TGTGCCAGCAGCCCAGGGCTAGACACCATATATTTT
>once|TRBV28|NA|TRBJ1-1
CASTPGGTEAFF
TGTGCCAGCACCCCGGGGGGTACTGAAGCTTTCTTT
>once|TRBV5-1|TRBD2|TRBJ2-2
CASSLTSGGTGELFF
TGCGCCAGCAGCTTAACTAGCGGGGGGACCGGGGAGCTGTTTTTT
>few|TRBV15|NA|TRBJ1-6
CATSGSSYNSPLHF
TGTGCCACCAGCGGGAGCTCCTATAATTCACCCCTCCACTTT
>once|TRBV28|TRBD1|TRBJ1-3
CASSQGGHTIYF
TGTGCCAGCAGCCAGGGGGGACACACCATATATTTT
>NA|TRBV28|TRBD1|TRBJ2-7
CASWTGGFYEQYF
TGTGCCAGCTGGACAGGGGGATTTTACGAGCAGTACTTC